This TCR beta chain appears in the sequencing data of a study of T cells in localized non-small cell lung cancer (dated by TCRdb to the early 2020s). Looking at the study overall: The study examined T cell repertoires in roughly 240 patients with early-stage NSCLC and compared tumors with uninvolved tumor-adjacent lungs. All 236 NSCLC patients in the cohort were treatment-naive and had localized lung tumors that were resected. Of the NSCLC patients, 120 to 150 were male and approximately 97 were female, and the mean age was roughly 61 years. The study at large found these results: A median of about 61 of the top 100 tumor clones turned up in the paired uninvolved adjacent lung, and fewer than 35 of those clones also ranked among the top 100 of that same adjacent lung. Uninvolved tumor-adjacent lung showed the highest T cell clonality, higher than tumor, which suggests more focused antigenic responses in the adjacent lung. Because multi-region tumor sequencing was not performed, intratumor heterogeneity could not be ruled out. Because of the exploratory design, TCR variables were selected using unadjusted p-values without false-discovery rate correction. Longer overall survival was associated with higher blood T cell density, whereas shorter survival was associated with higher adjacent-lung clonality.

The immunoSEQ Assay was used to sequence TCR beta CDR3 regions from DNA. In the source study's methods: To compute T cell density, TCR beta template counts were normalized to usable DNA, which was estimated by amplifying housekeeping genes. Richness was estimated using the preseqR package, with extrapolation to 400,000 templates for PBMC samples and to 120,000 templates for tissue samples. Clonality was calculated as one minus Pielou's evenness. Tissue-enriched TCRs were identified by differential abundance testing using productive amino-acid clonotypes, minimum total count 5 and alpha 0.1. The Jaccard Index and the Morisita Overlap Index were used to measure how much the repertoires overlapped between compartments. GLIPH grouped TCR beta CDR3s together with public tetramer-defined viral CDR3s, and a viral motif had to include at least three viral sequences and also show V-gene enrichment. Not all clones reach the TCRdb copy of this immuneACCESS table, which keeps in-frame sequences only. Checked studies attribute under half of the gap to unresolved V genes and leave the rest unexplained. That table supplies the V and J calls and clone size; D and trimming were determined from the DNA. The table for this sample lists more than 15,000 clones; about 91% of them were counted only once. The ten most abundant clones make up almost 8.5% of the sample.

Concerning this clone: The antigen this receptor binds is unknown. Base qualities are not recorded, but no much larger clone differs from it by a single base.

Trimming removed 6 bases from V and 1 base from J, leaving 9 bases between the germline ends. The CDR1 and CDR2 encoded by the germline V gene are MNHEY and SVGAGI. Measured from the cysteine to the phenylalanine, the CDR3 is 14 residues long. Only the CDR3 portion is preserved as DNA: 42 bases, with reading frame beginning at the first base. At diagnosis, peripheral blood, uninvolved tumor-adjacent lung and tumor were collected and stored as a combination of fresh-frozen and FFPE material. For TCR repertoire profiling, blood samples were analyzed in the form of peripheral blood mononuclear cells. This chain joins TRBV6-5 to TRBJ2-2; the D gene cannot be named for sure. This TCR came from a man aged 40-75 years with stage I lung adenocarcinoma. The sequencing here drew on peripheral blood, taken before any cancer treatment. CDR3 sequence: CASSMERNTGELFF. The nucleotides are TGTGCCAGCAGCATGGAGAGGAACACCGGGGAGCTGTTTTTT.